This TCR beta chain was recovered during a study of shared clonotypes between healthy human individuals. Whole-study results and caveats: Incompleteness in sorted-subset sequencing, despite large depth, was shown by rarefaction. Among four donors, 4.5% to 5.5% of naive CD4 clonotypes were found in common.

This clone was observed a handful of times. Its antigen is not identified. The assay ran at deep level. Tens of thousands of T cell genomes (around 190 ng DNA) went into each sorted-subset replicate. The method was immunoSEQ multiplex PCR; TCRdb's version includes in-frame clones alone and lacks a portion of them. The sample gives a few million clones, roughly 92% of which show up once; around 0.15% is in the top ten. CDR3 length: 17 residues. From germline, CDR1 is SEHNR and CDR2 FQNEAQ (reference sequence). V was shortened by 2 bases and J by 1 base, with 17 bases between the two germline ends. The chain combines TRBV7-9 with TRBJ1-1; D is possibly TRBD1 (5 bases). The sample consisted of naive CD4+ T cells sorted from blood. Stated subset: CD45RA+ positively selected. This TCR derives from a man aged 18 to 35 in good health. The CDR3 region is CASSLRLGAGANTEAFF. The DNA for the CDR3 is TGTGCCAGCAGCTTAAGGCTCGGGGCGGGAGCGAACACTGAAGCTTTCTTT.